This T cell receptor (beta chain) was captured by sequencing in a study of blood T cell repertoires in COVID-19. The assay was immunoSEQ multiplex PCR, and TCRdb's table has in-frame clones only and misses some. The profile shows a few hundred thousand clones, about 87% of them singletons. The CDR3 contains 15 residues. The V gene end was trimmed by 6 bases and the J gene end by 0 bases; junction bases not matched to a gene: 4. The germline V gene has CDR1 MNHEY and CDR2 SMNVEV (reference sequence). The TCR was taken from a man between 18 and 29 years old with COVID-19, enrolled during active disease. This sequence joins TRBV27 and TRBJ2-7, with 11 bases aligning to TRBD2. The source material was peripheral blood. The CDR3 DNA is TGTGCCAGCAGCGTCACTAGCGGGAGCTCCTACGAGCAGTACTTC. This gives the protein CASSVTSGSSYEQYF.